This record covers a single TCR beta chain. Its antigen is undetermined. This sample was included in a study of cytomegalovirus exposure and HLA in healthy donors. The PCR ran on 60 Vbeta and 13 Jbeta primers. Repertoires were generated with immunoSEQ multiplex PCR, while TCRdb's copy carries only in-frame clones and drops some. This table lists 65,000 to 85,000 clones. The study's findings and limits: Sequencing likely caused a cluster of highly shared sequence variants. A later analysis associated 15,000 or so TCR beta sequences with HLA alleles at a 0.05 false discovery rate.

Germline-derived CDR1 and CDR2 are KGHSH and LQKENI. The CDR3 covers 14 residues. V dropped 6 bases and J dropped 1 base, with 12 bases sitting between them. This TCR derives from a female donor in good health and CMV-seropositive. Sequencing input: PBMCs. The chain employs TRBV18 and TRBJ1-1; no reliable D call. CDR3 loop: CASSSAAGNTEAFF. The CDR3 DNA follows: TGTGCCAGCTCCAGCGCGGCGGGGAACACTGAAGCTTTCTTT.